One and the same sample provided the 32 T cell receptor beta chains below, sequenced in a study of cytomegalovirus exposure and HLA in healthy donors (dated by TCRdb to between 2016 and 2019). Library preparation used the immunoSEQ multiplex PCR assay. A mixture of 60 forward primers for TCR Vbeta segments and 13 reverse primers for TCR Jbeta segments was used in the multiplex PCR. TCRdb holds this immuneACCESS table with in-frame rearrangements only. Some clones are missing; in checked studies, unresolved V genes explain under half, and the rest has no known cause. The table for this sample lists about 91,000 clones. The top ten clonotypes cover around 3.4% of the sample. Sequenced sample: PBMCs. Source of these receptors: a woman aged 25 to 39 in good health and CMV-seronegative.

The J gene is TRBJ1-2, the V gene TRBV5-1; TRBD1 matches 9 bases. Trimming cost V 3 bases and J 8 bases; bases outside gene matches: 2. Germline-derived CDR1 and CDR2 are SGHRS and YFSETQ. This CDR3 has 12 residues. CDR3 sequence reads: CASSWDRVGYTF. The CDR3 DNA is TGCGCCAGCAGCTGGGACAGGGTGGGCTACACCTTC.

J is TRBJ1-3 and V is TRBV7-2; D ambiguous. Germline V gene sequence: CDR1 SGHTA, CDR2 FQGNSA. V shed 4 bases and J shed 0 bases, with 10 bases lying between them. This CDR3 has 15 residues. CDR3 protein: CASSSLVSSGNTIYF. In nucleotides, the CDR3 is TGTGCCAGCAGCTCGTTGGTGAGCTCTGGAAACACCATATATTTT.

The rearrangement joins TRBV5-6 to TRBJ1-1; D remains ambiguous. There are 12 residues in the CDR3. The germline gives CDR1 SGHDT, CDR2 YYEEEE. Trimming removed 3 bases at V and 10 bases at J, with 13 bases between. The chain's CDR3 is CASSSLGTGAFF. DNA for the CDR3: TGTGCCAGCAGCTCCCTAGGAACGGGAGCTTTCTTT.

This sequence joins TRBV27 and TRBJ1-2, with D tentatively TRBD1 (6 bases). Germline V gives CDR1 MNHEY, CDR2 SMNVEV (reference sequence). Between the trimmed V and J ends, which lost 2 bases and 4 bases, there was a span of 8 bases. CDR3 size: 13 residues. The CDR3 DNA sequence: TGTGCCAGCAGTTTAACAGGGAGCTATGGCTACACCTTC. Its protein product is CASSLTGSYGYTF.

As concerns this clone: Other DNA sequences in the sample encode the same CDR3. This chain joins TRBV29-1 and TRBJ2-3; perhaps TRBD1 as D (5 bases). Germline lookup yields CDR1 SQVTM and CDR2 ANQGSEA. V dropped 1 base and J dropped 6 bases, with 8 bases sitting between them. There are 12 residues in the CDR3. CDR3 coding DNA: TGCAGCGTTGAAGGGGGCGATGATACGCAGTATTTT. This encodes CSVEGGDDTQYF.

As for this clone: The same CDR3 arises from other DNA sequences in this sample as well. J is TRBJ2-5 and V is TRBV5-5, with 10 bases fitting TRBD2. The CDR3 has 16 amino acids. Trimming at V came to 2 bases and at J to 5 bases, leaving 9 bases not matched to a gene. Germline CDR1 and CDR2: SGHKS and YYEKEE (reference sequence). The CDR3 loop reads CASSLELAGGRETQYF. For the CDR3, the DNA is TGTGCCAGCAGCTTAGAGTTAGCGGGGGGCCGGGAGACCCAGTACTTC.

The DNA of the CDR3 is TGTGCCAGCAGCTTGGCCCCGGACAGGGGGGGCTACGAGCAGTACTTC. Protein product: CASSLAPDRGGYEQYF. This chain joins TRBV5-5 and TRBJ2-7, with TRBD1 matching 10 bases. This CDR3 has 16 residues. From germline, CDR1 is SGHKS and CDR2 YYEKEE (reference sequence). The ends lost 0 bases at V and 3 bases at J; junction bases unmatched: 6.

The V and J genes are TRBV2 and TRBJ1-2, with 7 bases that match TRBD1. Per germline, CDR1 SNHLY and CDR2 FYNNEI. Losses at the gene ends were 7 bases for V and 9 bases for J; bases not matched to a gene: 14. The CDR3 spans 14 residues. The CDR3 region is CASNGVRGSLSYTF. Written as DNA, the CDR3 is TGTGCCAGCAATGGAGTCAGGGGGTCCTTGAGCTACACCTTC.

The chain is built from TRBV12-2 and TRBJ1-3. TRBV12-2 is described as a pseudogene. The length of the CDR3 is 15 residues. The CDR3 sequence is CASRRTTRPGNTIYF. The CDR3 nucleotides read TGTGCAAGTCGCCGGACCACTAGACCGGGAAACACCATATATTTT.

V usage is TRBV30 and J usage is TRBJ2-3; 8 bases line up with TRBD2. With 2 bases clipped from V and 2 bases from J, the junction kept 3 bases outside the gene matches. The CDR3 covers 14 residues. Germline V gene lookup returns CDR1 GTSNPN and CDR2 SVGIG (reference sequence). The CDR3, as DNA: TGTGCCTGGAGTTGGCGGGGGGACACAGATACGCAGTATTTT. Translated: CAWSWRGDTDTQYF.

The chain couples TRBV5-5 to TRBJ2-5, with TRBD2 identical over 14 bases. From germline, CDR1 is SGHKS and CDR2 YYEKEE (reference sequence). This CDR3 comprises 16 residues. V dropped 0 bases and J dropped 5; count of bases not matched to a gene: 3. The CDR3 region has the DNA TGTGCCAGCAGCTTGGGACTAGCGGGAGGGGGGGAGACCCAGTACTTC. Residues: CASSLGLAGGGETQYF.

V usage is TRBV6-6 and J usage is TRBJ2-7; 7 nucleotides agree with TRBD2. This CDR3 is 14 amino acids long. V gave up 2 bases and J gave up 7 bases; unmatched junction bases: 8. Per the germline V gene, CDR1 is MNHNY and CDR2 is SVGAGI (reference sequence). DNA for the CDR3: TGTGCCAGCAGTTACCTGAGGGGAGCGGGAGAGCAGTACTTC. Its translation is CASSYLRGAGEQYF.

To note about this clone: The final CDR3 position lacks the conserved phenylalanine or tryptophan, pointing to a likely read error. The limits of the CDR3 on the DNA are not certain, so only TCRdb's listed CDR3 is given. The chain joins TRBV15 to TRBJ1-1. Germline CDR1 and CDR2: LNHNV and YYDKDF (reference sequence). The CDR3 has 14 amino acids, counting both end residues. The CDR3 sequence: CATSRGGSGRPRFD.

J is TRBJ2-2 and V is TRBV7-9, with TRBD2 as a possible D gene (6 bases). V lost 0 bases, J lost 0 bases, and 11 bases lay in between. Per the germline V gene, CDR1 is SEHNR and CDR2 is FQNEAQ (reference sequence). CDR3 length: 17 amino acids. CDR3: CASSLASGGANTGELFF. The CDR3 nucleotides are TGTGCCAGCAGCTTAGCTAGCGGAGGCGCGAACACCGGGGAGCTGTTTTTT. Variable domain in full (rest from reference TRBV7-9 and TRBJ2-2): DTGVSQNPRHKITKRGQNVTFRCDPISEHNRLYWYRQTLGQGPEFLTYFQNEAQLEKSRLLSDRFSAERPKGSFSTLEIQRTEQGDSAMYLCASSLASGGANTGELFFGEGSRLTVL.

This chain connects TRBV2 to TRBJ1-2; D remains unclear. Germline V gives CDR1 SNHLY, CDR2 FYNNEI. V lost 7 bases, J lost 8 bases, and 17 bases lay in between. The CDR3 consists of 13 residues. This chain's CDR3 is CASTRTEVQGYTF. CDR3 in DNA: TGTGCCAGCACCAGGACGGAGGTTCAGGGCTACACCTTC.

As regards this clone: This sample includes further DNA sequences coding for the same CDR3. The V gene is TRBV7-6, the J gene TRBJ2-4, with TRBD1 identical over 11 bases. Germline trimming cut 5 bases from V and 6 bases from J; bases unmatched to any gene: 3. CDR1 and CDR2 from the germline V gene are SGHVS and FNYEAQ. The CDR3 has 14 amino acids. CDR3 loop: CASSPGTGGNIQYF. For the CDR3, the DNA is TGTGCCAGCAGCCCGGGGACAGGGGGAAACATTCAGTACTTC.

The chain is built from TRBV5-4 and TRBJ2-3; D gene unclear. The CDR3 covers 15 residues. The germline V gene encodes CDR1 SGHNT and CDR2 YYREEE (reference sequence). Between the trimmed V and J ends, which lost 4 bases and 3 bases, there was a span of 15 bases. The CDR3 spells CASSNRVSATDTQYF. In DNA, the CDR3 is TGTGCCAGCAGCAACCGGGTCTCGGCGACAGATACGCAGTATTTT.

The chain uses TRBV25-1 and TRBJ2-1; tentatively, D is TRBD2 (6 bases). V lost 2 bases and J lost 3, with 20 bases in between. Germline CDR1 MGHDK, CDR2 SYGVNS. The CDR3 runs 18 residues. In DNA form, the CDR3 reads TGTGCCAGCAGTGAAACCCCGAGCGGGCGCTCTTACTACAATGAGCAGTTCTTC. This translates into CASSETPSGRSYYNEQFF.

The V call is TRBV5-4, the J call TRBJ2-6; 7 nucleotides agree with TRBD1. The CDR3 spans 17 residues. Germline V gene sequence: CDR1 SGHNT, CDR2 YYREEE (reference sequence). Trimming took 0 bases from V and 0 from J; bases not matched to a gene: 3. CDR3 residues: CASSLGTGGSGANVLTF. The DNA of the CDR3 is TGTGCCAGCAGCTTGGGGACAGGTGGCTCTGGGGCCAACGTCCTGACTTTC.

With regard to this clone: The same CDR3 is also encoded by other DNA sequences in this sample. The chain combines TRBV28 with TRBJ2-1, with TRBD2 identical over 13 bases. CDR3 length equals 16 residues. Germline values: CDR1 MDHEN, CDR2 SYDVKM. Trimming removed 5 bases from V and 4 bases from J; junction bases left unmatched: 5. The CDR3 coding sequence is TGTGCCAGCAGTCCATCACTAGCGGGAGGGTACAATGAGCAGTTCTTC. Protein sequence: CASSPSLAGGYNEQFF.

The rearrangement uses TRBV28 and TRBJ1-2; a possible D gene is TRBD1 (5 bases). The V gene lost 2 bases and the J gene lost 2 bases, with 12 bases spanning the gap. Germline V gives CDR1 MDHEN, CDR2 SYDVKM. This CDR3 has 15 residues. CDR3 coding DNA: TGTGCCAGCAGTTTACAGGACAAGAGCAACTATGGCTACACCTTC. Its translation is CASSLQDKSNYGYTF.

The rearrangement joins TRBV30 to TRBJ1-1, with TRBD1 as a possible D gene (5 bases). This CDR3 spans 17 amino acids. V was trimmed by 0 bases and J by 4 bases, leaving 21 bases between them. The V gene's germline CDR1 is GTSNPN and CDR2 SVGIG (reference sequence). The CDR3, as DNA: TGTGCCTGGAGTGTAGTATTTCAAACAGGCTTCGGCACTGAAGCTTTCTTT. It codes for CAWSVVFQTGFGTEAFF.

This chain connects TRBV5-1 to TRBJ1-1; the D is unclear. CDR3 length: 14 residues. Germline V lookup: CDR1 SGHRS, CDR2 YFSETQ. V gave up 0 bases and J gave up 1 base, with 7 bases separating them. The CDR3 DNA reads as TGCGCCAGCAGCTTGGTCTCTTCGAACACTGAAGCTTTCTTT. It yields the protein CASSLVSSNTEAFF.

The chain joins TRBV5-6 to TRBJ2-5; TRBD1 matches 9 bases. J gave up 5 bases and V 5 bases, and 4 bases lay outside the gene matches. This CDR3 region has 13 residues. In germline, CDR1 is SGHDT, CDR2 YYEEEE. The CDR3 region is CASRGDRVETQYF. CDR3 DNA: TGTGCCAGCAGAGGGGACAGGGTTGAGACCCAGTACTTC.

The gene calls are TRBV6-4 and TRBJ2-1, with 8 bases that match TRBD2. The germline gives CDR1 MRHNA, CDR2 SNTAGT. Losses at the gene ends were 6 bases for V and 6 bases for J; bases not matched to a gene: 13. This CDR3 is 16 amino acids long. The CDR3 reads CASSRGGGPRVNEQFF. CDR3 DNA: TGTGCCAGCAGCCGGGGGGGCGGTCCACGGGTCAATGAGCAGTTCTTC.

The J gene is TRBJ2-7, the V gene TRBV6-5, with 7 nucleotides matching TRBD1. This CDR3 is built from 15 residues. Germline trimming cut 4 bases from V and 5 bases from J; bases unmatched to any gene: 11. The germline V gene encodes CDR1 MNHEY and CDR2 SVGAGI. CDR3 region: CASSSRGRGNHEQYF. The CDR3 DNA reads as TGTGCCAGCAGTTCCCGGGGCAGGGGGAACCACGAGCAGTACTTC.

The chain couples TRBV6-6 to TRBJ2-1, with 8 bases aligning to TRBD2. Germline V gene data show CDR1 as MNHNY and CDR2 as SVGAGI (reference sequence). Trimming removed 2 bases from V and 4 bases from J; junction bases left unmatched: 7. The CDR3 totals 16 residues. The CDR3 nucleotides read TGTGCCAGCAGTTACGTCTTGAGCGGGAGTTACAATGAGCAGTTCTTC. This translates into CASSYVLSGSYNEQFF.

V usage is TRBV15 and J usage is TRBJ1-5; 9 bases are shared with TRBD1. Unmatched junction bases numbered 7, after V lost 7 bases and J lost 6 bases. The germline V gene has CDR1 LNHNV and CDR2 YYDKDF (reference sequence). The CDR3 is 14 amino acids. CDR3 in DNA: TGTGCCACCAAGGGGACAGGGCACGCTCAGCCCCAGCATTTT. As protein: CATKGTGHAQPQHF.

The chain joins TRBV28 to TRBJ2-1; 12 positions agree with TRBD2. The germline CDR1 and CDR2 sequences are MDHEN and SYDVKM. Losses at the gene ends were 6 bases for V and 10 bases for J; bases not matched to a gene: 10. There are 15 residues in the CDR3. CDR3 DNA sequence: TGTGCCAGCAGCTATTCTAGCGGGAGGGCCAAGGAGCAGTTCTTC. This codes for CASSYSSGRAKEQFF.

V usage is TRBV10-3 and J usage is TRBJ2-7; TRBD1 matches 8 bases. The CDR3 spans 14 residues. Germline-derived CDR1 and CDR2 are ENHRY and SYGVKD. The trim removed 1 base at V and 7 bases at J, leaving 6 bases unmatched. The DNA for the CDR3 is TGTGCCATCAGTGAGTTTGGACAGGGCAGGGAGCAGTACTTC. Its protein is CAISEFGQGREQYF.

This chain uses TRBV5-1 with TRBJ2-1; 9 bases are a match to TRBD2. The J segment lost 2 bases and the V segment lost 0 bases, leaving 9 bases of the junction unmatched. This CDR3 contains 18 residues. Germline V gene sequence: CDR1 SGHRS, CDR2 YFSETQ. The CDR3 region is CASSLDLFSSGTYNEQFF. The CDR3 DNA sequence: TGCGCCAGCAGCTTGGACTTGTTTTCTAGCGGGACCTACAATGAGCAGTTCTTC.

The chain combines TRBV30 with TRBJ1-4; D perhaps matches TRBD1 (5 bases). The CDR3 is 15 residues long. Germline CDR1 GTSNPN, CDR2 SVGIG (reference sequence). V was trimmed by 0 bases and J by 2 bases, leaving 10 bases between them. DNA for the CDR3: TGTGCCTGGAGTGTACGGTCAGGGACTAATGAAAAACTGTTTTTT. It specifies CAWSVRSGTNEKLFF.